Reported below is one TCR beta chain. The record originates from a study of blood T cell repertoires in COVID-19. For the study at large: The origin of the acute and convalescent COVID-19 samples was the United States, Italy and Spain. PBMCs, B-cell-depleted T cells, or T cells provided the cDNA or gDNA that made up the material.

As handled by the study authors: How many nucleated cells were present was estimated from reference gene primer amplification. Produced via immunoSEQ multiplex PCR; TCRdb's table is partial and in-frame only. V and J calls plus clone size are reproduced from that table; the DNA served to infer D and trimming. In the table there are under 50,000 clones, around four fifths of which are singletons. V gave up 1 base and J gave up 1 base, with 10 bases separating them. Germline V gene sequence: CDR1 LGHDT, CDR2 YNNKEL (reference sequence). The CDR3 length is 15 residues. The chain recombines TRBV3-1 (or the pseudogene TRBV3-2) with TRBJ2-5, with D possibly being TRBD1 (6 bases). The receptor's source is an elderly man with active or convalescent COVID-19. Source material: peripheral blood. The CDR3 protein is CASSQGTVLQETQYF. For the CDR3, the DNA is TGTGCCAGCAGCCAAGGGACAGTACTCCAAGAGACCCAGTACTTC.